This is a list of T cell receptor beta chains from one sample in a study of T cell responses to AZD1222 COVID-19 vaccine. Sequencing used immunoSEQ multiplex PCR; TCRdb keeps in-frame clones, though not all of them. Of 240,000 or so clones listed, over 85% are singletons. The starting material was peripheral blood, obtained on day 0 of AZD1222 vaccination. The receptor source for this set is an adult in good health. CDR3s include the opening cysteine and the closing phenylalanine or tryptophan. Fields, in order: V gene, J gene, CDR3 length, D gene, clone size, CDR3 protein, CDR3 DNA. A D gene is named only where the DNA matches it firmly. Not every row has a clone size; where given, it reads once, few, many or a size class.

v_gene: TRBV5-1; j_gene: TRBJ1-2; len: 13; d_gene: NA; abundance: NA; CDR3aa: CASSASPGERYTF; CDR3nt: TGCGCCAGCAGCGCGAGTCCAGGAGAACGCTACACCTTC
v_gene: TRBV4-1; j_gene: TRBJ2-1; len: 16; d_gene: TRBD1; abundance: NA; CDR3aa: CASSQRTGGGYNEQFF; CDR3nt: TGCGCCAGCAGCCAGAGGACAGGGGGTGGCTACAATGAGCAGTTCTTC
v_gene: TRBV4-3; j_gene: TRBJ1-1; len: 13; d_gene: TRBD1; abundance: NA; CDR3aa: CASSRGQGTEAFF; CDR3nt: TGCGCCAGCAGCAGGGGGCAAGGCACTGAAGCTTTCTTT
v_gene: TRBV3-1/TRBV3-2; j_gene: TRBJ2-1; len: 15; d_gene: NA; abundance: NA; CDR3aa: CASSRTVGPLNEQFF; CDR3nt: TGTGCCAGCAGCCGGACCGTGGGTCCCCTCAATGAGCAGTTCTTC
v_gene: TRBV5-1; j_gene: TRBJ2-1; len: 12; d_gene: NA; abundance: NA; CDR3aa: CASSRTANEQFF; CDR3nt: TGCGCCAGCAGCCGGACAGCCAATGAGCAGTTCTTC
v_gene: TRBV5-4; j_gene: TRBJ2-7; len: 15; d_gene: TRBD2; abundance: NA; CDR3aa: CASSQGLAVPYEQYF; CDR3nt: TGTGCCAGCAGCCAAGGACTAGCGGTACCCTACGAGCAGTACTTC
v_gene: TRBV5-1; j_gene: TRBJ2-4; len: 21; d_gene: TRBD2; abundance: NA; CDR3aa: CASSLAGVAGAPGEAKNIQYF; CDR3nt: TGCGCCAGCAGCTTGGCCGGAGTAGCGGGGGCCCCGGGAGAGGCCAAAAACATTCAGTACTTC
v_gene: TRBV7-8; j_gene: TRBJ1-1; len: 16; d_gene: NA; abundance: NA; CDR3aa: CASSLGLGRSNTEAFF; CDR3nt: TGTGCCAGCAGCTTAGGACTCGGCAGGTCGAACACTGAAGCTTTCTTT
v_gene: TRBV7-8; j_gene: TRBJ1-2; len: 13; d_gene: NA; abundance: NA; CDR3aa: CASSQRVGYGYTF; CDR3nt: TGTGCCAGCAGCCAAAGGGTGGGCTATGGCTACACCTTC
v_gene: TRBV28; j_gene: TRBJ2-7; len: 15; d_gene: TRBD1; abundance: NA; CDR3aa: CASSQYGQGSSEQYF; CDR3nt: TGTGCCAGCAGCCAATATGGACAGGGAAGTAGCGAGCAGTACTTC
v_gene: TRBV2; j_gene: TRBJ2-5; len: 15; d_gene: TRBD1; abundance: NA; CDR3aa: CASRVDRAQQETQYF; CDR3nt: TGTGCCAGCAGGGTGGACAGGGCGCAACAAGAGACCCAGTACTTC
v_gene: TRBV13; j_gene: TRBJ1-6; len: 18; d_gene: NA; abundance: NA; CDR3aa: CASSPWRGESSYNSPLHF; CDR3nt: TGTGCCAGCAGCCCCTGGAGGGGTGAAAGCTCCTATAATTCACCCCTCCACTTT
v_gene: TRBV7-3; j_gene: TRBJ1-1; len: 14; d_gene: NA; abundance: NA; CDR3aa: CASSPSGEGTEAFF; CDR3nt: TGTGCCAGCAGCCCCTCTGGCGAGGGCACTGAAGCTTTCTTT
v_gene: TRBV15; j_gene: TRBJ1-4; len: 15; d_gene: TRBD1; abundance: NA; CDR3aa: CATRRDRATNEKLFF; CDR3nt: TGTGCCACCAGGAGAGACAGGGCAACTAATGAAAAACTGTTTTTT
v_gene: TRBV28; j_gene: TRBJ1-6; len: 13; d_gene: NA; abundance: NA; CDR3aa: CASRGGWNSPLHF; CDR3nt: TGTGCCAGCAGGGGGGGCTGGAATTCACCCCTCCACTTT
v_gene: TRBV5-1; j_gene: TRBJ1-6; len: 17; d_gene: NA; abundance: once; CDR3aa: CASSLDGGYAYNSPLHF; CDR3nt: TGCGCCAGCAGCTTGGATGGAGGTTACGCCTATAATTCACCCCTCCACTTT
v_gene: TRBV5-1; j_gene: TRBJ2-7; len: 17; d_gene: NA; abundance: NA; CDR3aa: CASSLVPGRIITYEQYF; CDR3nt: TGCGCCAGCAGCTTGGTACCGGGACGGATTATTACCTACGAGCAGTACTTC
v_gene: TRBV29-1; j_gene: TRBJ1-2; len: 13; d_gene: TRBD1; abundance: NA; CDR3aa: CSVEDPQGTGYTF; CDR3nt: TGCAGCGTTGAAGATCCACAGGGGACCGGCTACACCTTC
v_gene: TRBV5-1; j_gene: TRBJ1-2; len: 14; d_gene: TRBD1; abundance: once; CDR3aa: CASSTGQGQDGYTF; CDR3nt: TGCGCCAGCAGCACAGGACAGGGTCAAGATGGCTACACCTTC
v_gene: TRBV7-2; j_gene: TRBJ1-5; len: 17; d_gene: TRBD1; abundance: NA; CDR3aa: CASSRPPGTGMNQPQHF; CDR3nt: TGTGCCAGCAGCCGCCCCCCCGGGACAGGGATGAATCAGCCCCAGCATTTT